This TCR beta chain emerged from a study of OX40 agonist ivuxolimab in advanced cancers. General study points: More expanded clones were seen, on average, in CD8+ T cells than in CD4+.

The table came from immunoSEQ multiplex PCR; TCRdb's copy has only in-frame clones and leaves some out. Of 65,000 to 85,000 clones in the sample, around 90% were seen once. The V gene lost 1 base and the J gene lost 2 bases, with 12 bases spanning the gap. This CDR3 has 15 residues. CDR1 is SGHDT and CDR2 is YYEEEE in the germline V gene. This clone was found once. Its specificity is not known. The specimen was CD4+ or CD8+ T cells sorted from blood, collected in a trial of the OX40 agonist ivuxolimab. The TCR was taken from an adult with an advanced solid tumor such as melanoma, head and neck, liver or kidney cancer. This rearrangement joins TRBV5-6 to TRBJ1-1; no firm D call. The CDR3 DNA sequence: TGTGCCAGCAGCTTGTGGGTGATGATAAACACTGAAGCTTTCTTT. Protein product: CASSLWVMINTEAFF.